This T cell receptor (beta chain) derives from a study of blood T cell repertoires in COVID-19. V lost 4 bases to trimming and J lost 4 bases, with 10 bases between them. This CDR3 contains 13 residues. Germline V lookup: CDR1 MNHNY, CDR2 SVGAGI (reference sequence). TCRdb's copy holds only in-frame clones and misses some; the assay was immunoSEQ multiplex PCR. The sample holds 150,000 or so clones, approximately 79% seen once. The rearrangement uses TRBV6-6 and TRBJ1-1; D perhaps matches TRBD1 (5 bases). Sequencing was carried out using peripheral blood. This sequence was found in a woman of 80 years or more with acute or convalescent COVID-19. The CDR3 nucleotides are TGTGCCAGCAGTTGGGGGAGGGTCACTGAAGCTTTCTTT. It is translated as CASSWGRVTEAFF.